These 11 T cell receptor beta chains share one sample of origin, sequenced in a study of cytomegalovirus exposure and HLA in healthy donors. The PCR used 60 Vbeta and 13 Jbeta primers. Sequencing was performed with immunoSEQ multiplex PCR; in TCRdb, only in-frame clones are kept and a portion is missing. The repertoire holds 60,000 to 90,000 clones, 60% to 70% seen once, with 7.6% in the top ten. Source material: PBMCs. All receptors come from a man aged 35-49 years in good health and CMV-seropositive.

For the CDR3, the DNA is TGCAGCGTCCTCAGACAGGCGAGGGACACTGAAGCTTTCTTT. Its translation is CSVLRQARDTEAFF. The chain has TRBV29-1 and TRBJ1-1; maybe TRBD1 (6 bases). CDR3 length equals 14 residues. V shed 6 bases and J shed 3 bases, with 17 bases lying between them. Germline CDR1 is SQVTM and CDR2 is ANQGSEA.

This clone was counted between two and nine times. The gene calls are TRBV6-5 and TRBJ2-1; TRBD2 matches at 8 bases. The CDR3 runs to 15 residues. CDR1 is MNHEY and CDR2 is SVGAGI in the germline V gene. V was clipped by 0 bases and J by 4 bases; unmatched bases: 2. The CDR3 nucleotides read TGTGCCAGCAGTTACTCAGCGGGAGAATACAATGAGCAGTTCTTC. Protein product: CASSYSAGEYNEQFF.

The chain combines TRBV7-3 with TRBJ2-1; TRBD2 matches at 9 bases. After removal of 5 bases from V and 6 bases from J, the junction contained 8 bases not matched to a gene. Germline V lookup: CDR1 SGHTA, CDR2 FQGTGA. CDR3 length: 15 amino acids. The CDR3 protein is CASSPGTSPTNEQFF. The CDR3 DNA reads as TGTGCCAGCAGCCCCGGGACTAGCCCAACCAATGAGCAGTTCTTC. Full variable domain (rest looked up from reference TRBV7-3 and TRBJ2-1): GAGVSQTPSNKVTEKGKYVELRCDPISGHTALYWYRQSLGQGPEFLIYFQGTGAADDSGLPNDRFFAVRPEGSVSTLKIQRTERGDSAVYLCASSPGTSPTNEQFFGPGTRLTVL.

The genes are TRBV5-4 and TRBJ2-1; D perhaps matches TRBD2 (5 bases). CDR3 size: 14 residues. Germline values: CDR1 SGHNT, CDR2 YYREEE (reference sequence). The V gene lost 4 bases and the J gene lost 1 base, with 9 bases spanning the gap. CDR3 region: CASSLSGSYNEQFF. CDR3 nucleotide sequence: TGTGCCAGCAGCCTTTCGGGGTCCTACAATGAGCAGTTCTTC.

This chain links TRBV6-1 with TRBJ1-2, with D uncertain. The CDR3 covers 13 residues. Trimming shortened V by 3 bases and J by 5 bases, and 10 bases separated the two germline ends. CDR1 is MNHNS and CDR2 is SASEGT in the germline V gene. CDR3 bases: TGTGCCAGCAGTGAGACTCAGACGTATGGCTACACCTTC. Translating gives CASSETQTYGYTF.

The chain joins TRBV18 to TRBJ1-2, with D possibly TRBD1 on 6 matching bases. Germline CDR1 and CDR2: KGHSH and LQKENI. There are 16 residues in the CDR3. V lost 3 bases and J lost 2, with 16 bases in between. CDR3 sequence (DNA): TGTGCCAGCTCACCGACGCCACCTGGACAGAACTATGGCTACACCTTC. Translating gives CASSPTPPGQNYGYTF.

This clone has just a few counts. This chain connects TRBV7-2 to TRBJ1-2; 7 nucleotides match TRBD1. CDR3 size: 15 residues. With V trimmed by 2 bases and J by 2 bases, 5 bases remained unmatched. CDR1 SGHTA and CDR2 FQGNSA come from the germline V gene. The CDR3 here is CASSLNRGANYGYTF. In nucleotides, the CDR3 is TGTGCCAGCAGCTTAAACAGGGGAGCGAACTATGGCTACACCTTC.

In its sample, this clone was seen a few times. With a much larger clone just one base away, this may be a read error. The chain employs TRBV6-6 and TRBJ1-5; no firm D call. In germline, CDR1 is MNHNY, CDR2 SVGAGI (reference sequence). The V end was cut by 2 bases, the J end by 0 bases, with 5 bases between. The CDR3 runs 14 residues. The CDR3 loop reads CASSYAHSNQPQHF. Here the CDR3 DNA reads TGTGCCAGCAGTTACGCACATAGCAATCAGCCCCAGCATTTT.

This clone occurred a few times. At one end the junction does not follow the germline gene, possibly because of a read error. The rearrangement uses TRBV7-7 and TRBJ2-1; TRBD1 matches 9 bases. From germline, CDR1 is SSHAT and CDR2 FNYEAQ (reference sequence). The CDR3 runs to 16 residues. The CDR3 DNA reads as TGTGCTAGCAGCTTAGGAGGGGGGACAGGGTACAATGAGCAGTTCTTC. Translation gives CASSLGGGTGYNEQFF.

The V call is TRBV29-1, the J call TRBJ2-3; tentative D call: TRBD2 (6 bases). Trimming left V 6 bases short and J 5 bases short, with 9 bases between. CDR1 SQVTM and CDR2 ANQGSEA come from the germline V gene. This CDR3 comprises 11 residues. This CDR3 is CSVLGGDTQYF. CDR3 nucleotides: TGCAGCGTCCTCGGGGGAGATACGCAGTATTTT.

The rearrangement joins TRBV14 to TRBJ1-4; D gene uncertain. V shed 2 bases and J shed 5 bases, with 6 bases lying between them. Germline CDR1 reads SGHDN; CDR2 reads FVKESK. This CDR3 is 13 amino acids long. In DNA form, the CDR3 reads TGTGCCAGCAGCCAAAATCTGAATGAAAAACTGTTTTTT. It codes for CASSQNLNEKLFF. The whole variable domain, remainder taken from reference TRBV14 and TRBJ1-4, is EAGVTQFPSHSVIEKGQTVTLRCDPISGHDNLYWYRRVMGKEIKFLLHFVKESKQDESGMPNNRFLAERTGGTYSTLKVQPAELEDSGVYFCASSQNLNEKLFFGSGTQLSVL.